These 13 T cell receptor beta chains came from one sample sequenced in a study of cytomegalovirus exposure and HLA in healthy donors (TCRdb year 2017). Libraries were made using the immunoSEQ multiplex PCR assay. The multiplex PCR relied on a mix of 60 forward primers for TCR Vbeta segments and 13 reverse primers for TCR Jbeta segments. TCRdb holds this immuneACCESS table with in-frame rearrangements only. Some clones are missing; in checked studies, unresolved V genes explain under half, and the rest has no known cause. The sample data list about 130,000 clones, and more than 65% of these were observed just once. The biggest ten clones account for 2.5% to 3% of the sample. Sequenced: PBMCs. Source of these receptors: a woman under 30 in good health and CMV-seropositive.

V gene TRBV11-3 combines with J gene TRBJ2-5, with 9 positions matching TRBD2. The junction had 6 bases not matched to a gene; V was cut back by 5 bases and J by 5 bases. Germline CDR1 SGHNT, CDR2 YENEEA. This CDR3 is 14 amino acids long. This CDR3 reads CASSALAGDETQYF. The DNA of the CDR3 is TGTGCCAGCAGCGCTTTAGCGGGGGACGAGACCCAGTACTTC.

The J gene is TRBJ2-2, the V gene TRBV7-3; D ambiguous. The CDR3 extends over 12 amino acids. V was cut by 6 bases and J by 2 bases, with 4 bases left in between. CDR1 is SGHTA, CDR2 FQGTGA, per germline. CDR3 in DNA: TGTGCCAGCAGTCATAACACCGGGGAGCTGTTTTTT. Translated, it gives CASSHNTGELFF.

DNA of the CDR3: TGTGCCAGCAGCGTCAGCGAGGGCTACGAGCAGTACTTC. Translation: CASSVSEGYEQYF. The chain has TRBV7-6 and TRBJ2-7, with TRBD2 as a possible D gene (5 bases). V was pared by 5 bases and J by 3 bases, with 11 bases between. CDR1 is SGHVS, CDR2 FNYEAQ, per germline. The CDR3 extends over 13 amino acids.

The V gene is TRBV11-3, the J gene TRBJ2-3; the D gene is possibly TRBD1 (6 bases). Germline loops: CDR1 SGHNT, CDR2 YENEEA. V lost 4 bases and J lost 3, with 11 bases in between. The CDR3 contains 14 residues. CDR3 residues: CASSWKGVTDTQYF. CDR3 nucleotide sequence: TGTGCCAGCAGCTGGAAGGGGGTAACAGATACGCAGTATTTT.

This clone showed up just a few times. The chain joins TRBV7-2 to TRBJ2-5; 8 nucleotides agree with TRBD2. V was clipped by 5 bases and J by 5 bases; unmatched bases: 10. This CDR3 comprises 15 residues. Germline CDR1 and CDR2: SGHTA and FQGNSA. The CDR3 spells CASSTVAGPEETQYF. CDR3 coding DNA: TGTGCCAGCAGCACAGTAGCGGGGCCGGAGGAGACCCAGTACTTC.

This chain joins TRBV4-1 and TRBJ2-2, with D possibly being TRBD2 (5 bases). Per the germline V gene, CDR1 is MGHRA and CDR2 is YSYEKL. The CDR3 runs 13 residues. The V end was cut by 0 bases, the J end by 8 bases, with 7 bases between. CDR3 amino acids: CASSQDGKGELFF. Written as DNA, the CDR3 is TGCGCCAGCAGCCAAGACGGGAAGGGGGAGCTGTTTTTT.

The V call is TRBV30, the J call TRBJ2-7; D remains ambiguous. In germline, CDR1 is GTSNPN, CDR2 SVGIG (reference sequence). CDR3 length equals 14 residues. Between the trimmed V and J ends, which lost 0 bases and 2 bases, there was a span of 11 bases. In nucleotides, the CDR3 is TGTGCCTGGAGTGTACAGCCGGTGACCTACGAGCAGTACTTC. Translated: CAWSVQPVTYEQYF.

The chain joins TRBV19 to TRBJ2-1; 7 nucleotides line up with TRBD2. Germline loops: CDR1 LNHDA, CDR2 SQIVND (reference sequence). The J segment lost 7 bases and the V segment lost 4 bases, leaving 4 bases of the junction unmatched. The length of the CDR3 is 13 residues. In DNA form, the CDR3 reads TGTGCCAGTAGTACCCTGGGGGGGAATGAGCAGTTCTTC. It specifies CASSTLGGNEQFF.

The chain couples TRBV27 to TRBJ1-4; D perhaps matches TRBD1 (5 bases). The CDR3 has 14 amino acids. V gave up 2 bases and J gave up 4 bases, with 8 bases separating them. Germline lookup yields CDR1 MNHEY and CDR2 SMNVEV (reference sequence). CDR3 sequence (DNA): TGTGCCAGCAGTTTACAGGGTGATAATGAAAAACTGTTTTTT. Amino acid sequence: CASSLQGDNEKLFF.

The CDR3 protein is CASSPTGGRGYTF. The CDR3 coding sequence is TGTGCCAGCAGCCCAACAGGGGGCAGAGGCTACACCTTC. The gene calls are TRBV5-6 and TRBJ1-2; 9 bases map to TRBD1. The V segment lost 4 bases and the J segment 8 bases; nucleotides outside the gene matches: 6. The CDR3 length is 13 residues. The V gene's germline CDR1 is SGHDT and CDR2 YYEEEE.

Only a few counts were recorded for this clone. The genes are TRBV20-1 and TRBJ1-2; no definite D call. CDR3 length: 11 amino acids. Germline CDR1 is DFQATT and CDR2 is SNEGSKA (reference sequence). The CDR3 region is CRPLGVYGYTF. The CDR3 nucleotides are TGCAGGCCCCTCGGGGTCTATGGCTACACCTTC.

The CDR3 DNA reads as TGTGCTAGTGGTTTGTCCGGACAGGGTATCTCCGAGCAGTACTTC. It codes for CASGLSGQGISEQYF. This chain links TRBV12-5 with TRBJ2-7, with 8 bases lining up with TRBD1. V shed 2 bases, J shed 6 bases, and the junction held 9 bases outside the gene matches. The CDR3 contains 15 residues. Per germline, CDR1 LGHNT and CDR2 FRNRAP.

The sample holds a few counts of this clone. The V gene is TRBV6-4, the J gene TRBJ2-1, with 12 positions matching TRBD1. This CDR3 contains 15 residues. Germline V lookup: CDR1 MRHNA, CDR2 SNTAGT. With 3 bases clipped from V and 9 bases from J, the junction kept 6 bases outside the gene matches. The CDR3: CASSEGQGAITEQFF. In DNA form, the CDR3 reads TGTGCCAGCAGTGAGGGACAGGGGGCAATAACTGAGCAGTTCTTC.